This TCR beta chain was recorded in a study of beta chain features in type 1 diabetes. Findings and caveats of the study: In comparison with healthy donors, patients had naive, central memory and Treg TCRB repertoires that appeared more similar. There were fewer insertions and more deletions at the VDJ junctions of type 1 diabetes patients. TCRB CDR3s from Type 1 diabetes patients were moderately but significantly shorter in all four CD4+ subsets.

This clone was seen more than once but under ten times. Antigen unknown. The germline CDR1 and CDR2 sequences are MGHDK and SYGVNS. Trimming pared 3 bases from V and 7 bases from J, leaving 16 bases between. This CDR3 comprises 14 residues. Expressed TCRB transcripts were sequenced after all isolated RNA was converted to cDNA. Clones were sequenced by immunoSEQ multiplex PCR, and TCRdb holds only the in-frame ones, with some missing. The sample lists hundreds of thousands of clones; around an eighth were seen once. Researchers reported sorting CD4+ naive, central memory, regulatory and stem cell-like memory cells via CD45RO/CCR7/CD25/CD127/CD95/CD27. Sorting produced populations that all topped 95% purity.

The sequencing sample was made of naive CD4+ T cells from blood. This sequence joins TRBV25-1 and TRBJ2-7, with D possibly TRBD2 on 5 matching bases. The sequence derives from a man younger than 35 with type 1 diabetes. The CDR3 protein is CASSDIMLAGEQYF. The CDR3 DNA reads as TGTGCCAGCAGTGATATTATGCTAGCCGGGGAGCAGTACTTC.